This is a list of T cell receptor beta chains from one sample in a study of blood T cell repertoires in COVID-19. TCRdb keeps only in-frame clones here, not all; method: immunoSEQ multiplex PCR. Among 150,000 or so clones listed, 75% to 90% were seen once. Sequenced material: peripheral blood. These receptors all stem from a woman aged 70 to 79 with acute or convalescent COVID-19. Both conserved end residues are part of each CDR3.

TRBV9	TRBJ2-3	CASSVGGDTQYF
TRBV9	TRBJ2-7	CASSVDGLSSYEQYF
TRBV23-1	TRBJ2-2	CASSRRLDRVPGELFF
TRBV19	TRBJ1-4	CASSLNHPGVLFF
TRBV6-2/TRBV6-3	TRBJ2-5	CASSRTGRHQETQYF
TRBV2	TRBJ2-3	CASSEVVTSGGAEDTQYF
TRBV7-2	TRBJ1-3	CASSPQGGSGNTIYF
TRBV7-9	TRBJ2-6	CASSLRGTGANVLTF
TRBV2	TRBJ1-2	CASRKNDRDYGYTF
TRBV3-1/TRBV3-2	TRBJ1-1	CASSQDGAVNTEAFF
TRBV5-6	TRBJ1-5	CASSLTGERNQPQHF
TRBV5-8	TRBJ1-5	CASSLNNQPQHF
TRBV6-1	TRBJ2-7	CASSEALQGTLSEQYF
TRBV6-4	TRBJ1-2	CASSQTGTNYGYTF
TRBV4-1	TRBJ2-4	CASSPWTGLAKNIQYF
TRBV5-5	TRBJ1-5	CASSLQGNQPQHF
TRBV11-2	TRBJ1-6	CASSSGQGRSSYNSPLHF
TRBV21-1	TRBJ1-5	CASSLRQGKGSVNQPQHF
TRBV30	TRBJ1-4	CAWSAGFLGRGEKLFF
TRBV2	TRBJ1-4	CASKQAGGKLFF
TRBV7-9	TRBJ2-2	CASSKLLVNTGELFF
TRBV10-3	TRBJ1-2	CAISDSWDFYYGYTF
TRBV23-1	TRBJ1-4	CASSGGAGRRNEKLFF
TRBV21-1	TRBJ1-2	CASSHRSQPQVF
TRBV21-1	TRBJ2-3	CASSKVAFWGLHTDTQYF
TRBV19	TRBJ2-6	CASSGRQVKTNVLTF
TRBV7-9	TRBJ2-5	CASSSSEGVGTGYF
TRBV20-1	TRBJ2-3	CSASDAGGPTDTQYF
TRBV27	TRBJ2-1	CASSLRSAGGNNEQFF
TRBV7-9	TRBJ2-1	CASSLASSGGATYEQFF
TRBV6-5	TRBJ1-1	CASRPATGEAFF
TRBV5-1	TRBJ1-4	CASSLGTANEKLFF
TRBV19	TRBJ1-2	CASSQRYYGYTF
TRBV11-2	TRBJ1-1	CASSPRGNTEAFF
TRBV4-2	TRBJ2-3	CASSQGQGGQGSDTQYF
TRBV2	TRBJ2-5	CASRPSVGTTGRGLQETQYF
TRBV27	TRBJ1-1	CASSLRETSWSGTEAFF
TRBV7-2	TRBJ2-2	CASSTDREILGELFF
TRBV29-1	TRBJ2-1	CSATDRASYNEQFF
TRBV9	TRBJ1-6	CASSSGTGTAPLHF
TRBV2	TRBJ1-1	CASKFQGLAEAFF
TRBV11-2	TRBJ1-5	CASSLGVPQPQHF
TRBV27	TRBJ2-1	CASSYGTGGMTYNNEQFF
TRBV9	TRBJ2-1	CASSGSGTGRHNEQFF
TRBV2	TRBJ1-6	CASSVTLNNSPLHF
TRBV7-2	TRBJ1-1	CASSPQGGSEAFF
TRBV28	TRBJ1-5	CASSLSRPYQPQHF
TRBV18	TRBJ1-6	CASSPTGGDSPLHF
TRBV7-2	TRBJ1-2	CASSLDFQGSYGYTF
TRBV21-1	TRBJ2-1	CASSTTSRTSGGAGAIRNEQFF
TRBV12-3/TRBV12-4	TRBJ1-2	CASSLGGNYGYTF
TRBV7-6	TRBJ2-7	CASSFGQGTSYEQYF